One T cell receptor beta chain is described in this entry. Profiling relied on immunoSEQ multiplex PCR, and the TCRdb table lists in-frame clones only, not all of them. The sample holds over 200 clones, 55% to 65% seen once. Described time point: acute HCV infection, within 168 days of estimated infection date. Hepatitis C virus-specific T cells were sequenced directly ex vivo without in vitro expansion. The data belong to a study of CD8 T cells in acute hepatitis C reinfection. Study-wide points: One of thirteen outcome-independent public clonotypes used V04-02/J02-02.

Here the sequenced sample was HCV NS3-1073 tetramer-sorted CD8+ T cells from PBMCs, taken during acute infection. The sequence derives from a man between 40 and 49 years old with chronic hepatitis C.

This chain's CDR3 is CASSHPGLAGGRTGELFF. The DNA of the CDR3 is TGTGCCAGCAGCCACCCGGGACTAGCGGGAGGTCGGACCGGGGAGCTGTTTTTT. This sequence joins TRBV2 and TRBJ2-2; 15 bases are a match to TRBD2. J was trimmed by 5 bases and V by 6 bases; bases with no gene match: 10. This CDR3 is 18 amino acids long. Germline V gene data show CDR1 as SNHLY and CDR2 as FYNNEI.